Listed here are 8 T cell receptor beta chains from one sample, sequenced in a study of T cells in localized non-small cell lung cancer. Assay used: immunoSEQ multiplex PCR; TCRdb lists only in-frame clones, some missing. There are 35,000 to 45,000 clones in the sample; about nine tenths occur only once, and roughly 2.7% lies in the top ten. This specimen was peripheral blood, taken before any cancer treatment. The receptor set was obtained from a female donor older than 55 with stage I squamous cell lung carcinoma.

This clone came up once. The chain employs TRBV2 and TRBJ2-5, with TRBD1 matching 10 bases. The CDR3 covers 15 residues. The germline V gene encodes CDR1 SNHLY and CDR2 FYNNEI. V lost 6 bases, J lost 1 base, and 5 bases stayed unmatched. The CDR3 is CASRSDRGIQETQYF. The DNA for the CDR3 is TGTGCCAGCAGATCGGACAGGGGGATCCAAGAGACCCAGTACTTC.

J is TRBJ1-1 and V is TRBV6-1, with D possibly being TRBD1 (5 bases). Trimming took 6 bases from V and 1 from J, leaving 15 bases between them. Germline-derived CDR1 and CDR2 are MNHNS and SASEGT. The CDR3 spans 15 residues. CDR3 amino acids: CASRSDIRANTEAFF. The CDR3 DNA reads as TGTGCCAGCAGATCGGACATTAGAGCGAACACTGAAGCTTTCTTT.

This clone was counted a single time. The chain carries TRBV30 and TRBJ2-1; 8 nucleotides agree with TRBD2. The V gene end was trimmed by 2 bases and the J gene end by 3 bases; junction bases not matched to a gene: 6. The CDR3 length is 15 residues. Germline V gene sequence: CDR1 GTSNPN, CDR2 SVGIG (reference sequence). The CDR3 bases are TGTGCCTGGAGTTCGAATAGCGGGATCTACAATGAGCAGTTCTTC. Translation: CAWSSNSGIYNEQFF.

The rearrangement joins TRBV9 to TRBJ1-1; tentatively, D is TRBD1 (6 bases). There are 15 residues in the CDR3. V was pared by 3 bases and J by 4 bases, with 16 bases between. Germline values: CDR1 SGDLS, CDR2 YYNGEE. CDR3 nucleotide sequence: TGTGCCAGCAGCGCTAAACAGGGTCTGCCCACTGAAGCTTTCTTT. Its translation: CASSAKQGLPTEAFF.

V is TRBV7-2 and J is TRBJ2-5; 12 positions agree with TRBD2. With 7 bases clipped from V and 5 bases from J, the junction kept 14 bases outside the gene matches. CDR1 SGHTA and CDR2 FQGNSA come from the germline V gene. The CDR3 consists of 17 residues. As DNA, the CDR3 is TGTGCCAGCACCATGGGGCCGGGACTAGCGGGCGGGGAGACCCAGTACTTC. Translating gives CASTMGPGLAGGETQYF.

The chain employs TRBV2 and TRBJ2-2; D uncertain. CDR1 is SNHLY, CDR2 FYNNEI, per germline. CDR3 length: 14 amino acids. Trimming left V 10 bases short and J 4 bases short, with 16 bases between. The CDR3 sequence: CANTALRVTGELFF. In DNA, the CDR3 is TGTGCCAACACGGCCCTAAGGGTCACCGGGGAGCTGTTTTTT.

The chain uses TRBV7-9 and TRBJ1-2, with 7 nucleotides matching TRBD1. The germline V gene encodes CDR1 SEHNR and CDR2 FQNEAQ (reference sequence). With V trimmed by 6 bases and J by 0 bases, 7 bases remained unmatched. The CDR3 is made up of 15 amino acids. The CDR3 DNA reads TGTGCCAGCAGTCCGGGACAGTCCCCTAACTATGGCTACACCTTC. It codes for CASSPGQSPNYGYTF. Together with reference TRBV7-9 and TRBJ1-2, the CDR3 gives the full variable domain: DTGVSQNPRHKITKRGQNVTFRCDPISEHNRLYWYRQTLGQGPEFLTYFQNEAQLEKSRLLSDRFSAERPKGSFSTLEIQRTEQGDSAMYLCASSPGQSPNYGYTFGSGTRLTVV.

The V and J genes are TRBV10-1 and TRBJ2-5, with D perhaps TRBD1 (5 bases). The ends were cut back, 9 bases at V and 2 bases at J, with 7 bases in the middle. Germline assignment: CDR1 WNHNN and CDR2 SYGVQD (reference sequence). The CDR3 covers 11 residues. In DNA form, the CDR3 reads TGCGCCAGTCGACAGCAAGAGACCCAGTACTTC. It is translated as CASRQQETQYF.